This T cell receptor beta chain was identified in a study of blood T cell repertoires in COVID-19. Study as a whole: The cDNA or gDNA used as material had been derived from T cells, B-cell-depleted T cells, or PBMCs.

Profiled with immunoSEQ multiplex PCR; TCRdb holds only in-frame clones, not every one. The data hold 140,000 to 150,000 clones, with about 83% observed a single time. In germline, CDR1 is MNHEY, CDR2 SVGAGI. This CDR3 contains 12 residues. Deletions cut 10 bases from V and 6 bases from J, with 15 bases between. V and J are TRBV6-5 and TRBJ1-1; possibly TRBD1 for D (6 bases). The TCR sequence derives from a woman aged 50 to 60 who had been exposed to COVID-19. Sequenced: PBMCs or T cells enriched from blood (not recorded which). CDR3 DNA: TGTGCCACCCGTCGGGGGGCGGCTGAAGCTTTCTTT. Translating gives CATRRGAAEAFF.